A selection of T cell receptor beta chains follows, all from one sample in a study of T cell repertoires in cytomegalovirus infection. TCRdb fed the reads into MiXCR, producing one record per CDR3 protein. Among about 310,000 distinct CDR3 sequences, more than 20% were seen once, and the ten largest hold about 14%. These receptors have no identified antigens. The sequenced sample was cultured PBMCs, obtained from culture after CMV antigen stimulation. All receptors derive from a human donor in good health (CMV status not recorded). Some clones in this sample may be carry-over from other donors' samples. The CDR3 runs from the conserved cysteine through the conserved F or W. A D gene is named only where the DNA matches it firmly. The size field is filled for only some rows; it gives once, few, many or a size class.

clone_size	v_call	j_call	d_call	cdr3_nt	cdr3_aa
NA	TRBV20-1	TRBJ1-2	TRBD1	TGCACCCCGACAGGGGCTAACTATGGCTACACCTTC	CTPTGANYGYTF
NA	TRBV6-2/TRBV6-3	TRBJ1-1	NA	TGTGCCAGCAGGGGACGGGTGGGAGTCGGCGCTGAAGCTTTCTTT	CASRGRVGVGAEAFF
many	TRBV19	TRBJ2-1	TRBD2	TGTGCCAGTAGGTACCCGGGACTACCTAACAATGAGCAGTTCTTC	CASRYPGLPNNEQFF
once	TRBV5-5	TRBJ1-1	NA	TGTGCCAGCAGCTGGGACACAAACACTGAAGCTTTCTTT	CASSWDTNTEAFF
few	TRBV29-1	TRBJ2-1	NA	TGCAGCGTTGAAGAGGGCAGCTACAATGAGCAGTTCTTC	CSVEEGSYNEQFF
NA	TRBV28	TRBJ2-1	NA	TGTGCCAGCAGTTACGACGGGGGTTCCTACAATGAGCAGTTCTTC	CASSYDGGSYNEQFF
many	TRBV19	TRBJ1-5	TRBD1	TGTGCCAGTAGTTCCGGGACAGCGAGCAATCAGCCCCAGCATTTT	CASSSGTASNQPQHF
few	TRBV25-1	TRBJ2-7	TRBD1	TGTGCCAGCAGTGTATCCGGGACAGGGGATTGGGAGCAGTACTTC	CASSVSGTGDWEQYF
few	TRBV12-3/TRBV12-4	TRBJ1-1	NA	TGTGCCAGCGTTAACAGGGTGAACACTGAAGCTTTCTTT	CASVNRVNTEAFF
NA	TRBV7-9	TRBJ2-1	NA	TGTGCCAGCAGCCAGATCAATGAGCAGTTCTTC	CASSQINEQFF
few	TRBV6-6	TRBJ2-3	TRBD2	TGTGCCAGCAGGCTACTAGCGGGCATCACAGATACGCAGTATTTT	CASRLLAGITDTQYF
many	TRBV10-3	TRBJ2-2	NA	TGTGCCATCAGTGACATCACCGGGGAGCTGTTTTTT	CAISDITGELFF
few	TRBV12-3/TRBV12-4	TRBJ1-2	NA	TGTGCCAGCATTCCGGGGGGCGCTGCCTATGGCTACACCTTC	CASIPGGAAYGYTF
few	TRBV4-1	TRBJ2-1	TRBD2	TGCGCCAGCAGCCAAGAGGGGACTAGCGGGATGGATGAGCAGTTCTTC	CASSQEGTSGMDEQFF
few	TRBV6-5	TRBJ2-7	NA	TGTGCCAGCAGTTACTCGGGACGGGATTCCTACGAGCAGTACTTC	CASSYSGRDSYEQYF
NA	TRBV3-1	TRBJ1-5	NA	TGTGCCAGCAGCCAAGGAGGATTAAGCAATCAGCCCCAGCATTTT	CASSQGGLSNQPQHF
NA	TRBV5-4	TRBJ2-2	TRBD2	TGTGCCAGCAGCTTGGCCGTAGCGGGAGGTAACACCGGGGAGCTGTTTTTT	CASSLAVAGGNTGELFF
many	TRBV18	TRBJ1-1	TRBD1	TGTGCCAGCTCACCACCCGGGACAGGCGGCTACCGGGGCACTGAAGCTTTCTTT	CASSPPGTGGYRGTEAFF
NA	TRBV7-2	TRBJ1-2	NA	TGTGCCAGCAGCTTAGTGGCAGGTGAATATGGCTACACCTTC	CASSLVAGEYGYTF
NA	TRBV5-5	TRBJ1-2	NA	TGTGCCAGCAGCTACGAAGGACAGAGCTATGGCTACACCTTC	CASSYEGQSYGYTF
many	TRBV4-1	TRBJ2-1	TRBD2	TGCGCCAGCAGCCCACTAGCGGGAGGTCTCAATGAGCAGTTCTTC	CASSPLAGGLNEQFF
few	TRBV2	TRBJ1-3	NA	TGTGCCAGCAGGACAGGAATCTCTGGAAACACCATATATTTT	CASRTGISGNTIYF
NA	TRBV28	TRBJ1-6	TRBD1	TGTGCCAGCAGTTCGGGACAGGGGGCGGTTTCACCCCTCCACTTT	CASSSGQGAVSPLHF
once	TRBV27	TRBJ2-2	TRBD2	TGTGCCAGCAGTTTCTCCGGGACTAGCGGGAGAGGGGAGCTGTTTTTT	CASSFSGTSGRGELFF
many	TRBV19	TRBJ1-1	NA	TGTGCCAGTAGTAAAGGACGGAATTACAACACTGAAGCTTTCTTT	CASSKGRNYNTEAFF
many	TRBV7-2	TRBJ1-1	NA	TGTGCCAGCAGCCCTCGGGCCCCGAACACTGAAGCTTTCTTT	CASSPRAPNTEAFF
few	TRBV6-2/TRBV6-3	TRBJ2-5	TRBD2	TGTGCCAGCAGTGGGGCTAGCGGGGGAGAAGAGACCCAGTACTTC	CASSGASGGEETQYF
NA	TRBV14	TRBJ2-1	TRBD2	TGTGCCAGCAGTCAGATAGCGGGCCCTGGCTCGATTTACTACAATGTGCAGTTCTTC	CASSQIAGPGSIYYNVQFF
NA	TRBV7-9	TRBJ1-2	NA	TGTGCCATCGAGTCGTCCGGCTACACCTTC	CAIESSGYTF
few	TRBV24-1	TRBJ2-5	NA	TGTGCCACCAGTGACTCTGCCGGCTTCCGCGGGACCCAGTACTTC	CATSDSAGFRGTQYF
many	TRBV6-2/TRBV6-3	TRBJ1-2	NA	TGTGCCAGCCGGACAGACCTCTATGGCTACACCTTC	CASRTDLYGYTF
NA	TRBV4-3	TRBJ1-5	NA	TGCGCCAGCAGCCAAGATGGGAACGGCAATCAGCCCCAGCATTTT	CASSQDGNGNQPQHF
NA	TRBV4-1	TRBJ2-2	TRBD2	TGCGCCAGCAGCCAAGTAGCGGGAGGGAACACCGGGGAGCTGTTTTTT	CASSQVAGGNTGELFF
few	TRBV19	TRBJ1-2	NA	TGTGCCAGTAGTATATTCGTTCTGCAGGGCGGATCGATCTATGGCTACACCTTC	CASSIFVLQGGSIYGYTF
many	TRBV7-2	TRBJ2-3	NA	TGTGCCAGCAGCGGGGCGGATACGCAGTATTTT	CASSGADTQYF
NA	TRBV3-1	TRBJ2-1	NA	TGTGCCAGCAGCCAAGATTGGGGACGAGGTCCCCTCCGGGGGAATGAGCAGTTCTTC	CASSQDWGRGPLRGNEQFF
few	TRBV7-2	TRBJ2-5	NA	TGTGCCAGCAAACGGGGGTACCAAGAGACCCAGTACTTC	CASKRGYQETQYF
few	TRBV7-3	TRBJ2-5	TRBD2	TGTGCCAGCAGTCCCACTAGCGTGGGCGCGGGCCAAGAGACCCAGTACTTC	CASSPTSVGAGQETQYF
NA	TRBV4-3	TRBJ1-3	NA	TGCGCCAGCAGCCAAGATCGGCCGGGAAGGGGAAACACCATATATTTT	CASSQDRPGRGNTIYF
NA	TRBV19	TRBJ2-1	NA	TGTGCCAGTAGTCGGGTGCAGGGGGGCTACGATGAGCAGTTCTTC	CASSRVQGGYDEQFF
NA	TRBV9	TRBJ2-1	TRBD1	TGTGCCAGCAGCGTAGAGGGACAGGCGCTTGAGCAGTTCTTC	CASSVEGQALEQFF
NA	TRBV7-2	TRBJ2-5	NA	TGTGCCATCGGATCGGGGGAGACCCAGTACTTC	CAIGSGETQYF
NA	TRBV27	TRBJ2-3	TRBD2	TGTGCCAGCAGTACCAGACTAGCGGGGTATTTTGACACGCAGTATTTT	CASSTRLAGYFDTQYF
few	TRBV6-2/TRBV6-3	TRBJ2-5	NA	TGTGCCAGCAGACGACAGGGTGGAGGGGAGACCCAGTACTTC	CASRRQGGGETQYF
many	TRBV7-2	TRBJ2-3	TRBD1	TGTGCCAGCAGCTTTGGACAGGGCACAGATACGCAGTATTTT	CASSFGQGTDTQYF